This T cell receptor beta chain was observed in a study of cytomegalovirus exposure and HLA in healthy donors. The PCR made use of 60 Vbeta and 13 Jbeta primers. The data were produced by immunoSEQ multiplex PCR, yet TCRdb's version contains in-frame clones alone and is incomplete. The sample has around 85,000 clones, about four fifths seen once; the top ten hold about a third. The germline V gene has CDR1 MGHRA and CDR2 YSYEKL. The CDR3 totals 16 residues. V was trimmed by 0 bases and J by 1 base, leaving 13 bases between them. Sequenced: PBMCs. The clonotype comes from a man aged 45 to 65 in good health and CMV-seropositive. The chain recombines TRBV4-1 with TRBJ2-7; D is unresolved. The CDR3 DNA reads TGCGCCAGCAGCCAAGATCGCGCCCTGATTTCCTACGAGCAGTACTTC. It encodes CASSQDRALISYEQYF.